The clone carrying this TCR beta chain was seen repeatedly, ten times or more. The antigen remains unidentified. The data originate from a study of T cell repertoires in cytomegalovirus infection. Study in general: A matching HLA type, together with CMV infection, was signaled by public TCR beta signatures. Regarding the study as a whole: Frequencies of public TCR beta families were cumulated, and this identified carriers of CMV plus the relevant HLA. Dominating the ex vivo response were HLA-C-restricted CMV-specific TCR beta clonotypes.

TCRdb fed the reads into MiXCR, producing one record per CDR3 protein. The sample contains about 140,000 distinct CDR3 sequences, roughly 6% of which appear only once. Sequenced sample: PBMCs. This TCR came from a human donor in good health (CMV status not recorded). Some clones in this sample may be carry-over from other donors' samples.

CDR3 sequence: CASKKGTGVQPQHF. CDR3 bases: TGTGCCAGCAAGAAGGGGACAGGGGTACAGCCCCAGCATTTT. This chain links TRBV2 with TRBJ1-5; 10 bases line up with TRBD1. The trim removed 7 bases at V and 7 bases at J, leaving 7 bases unmatched. Germline V gene lookup returns CDR1 SNHLY and CDR2 FYNNEI. The CDR3 length is 14 residues.